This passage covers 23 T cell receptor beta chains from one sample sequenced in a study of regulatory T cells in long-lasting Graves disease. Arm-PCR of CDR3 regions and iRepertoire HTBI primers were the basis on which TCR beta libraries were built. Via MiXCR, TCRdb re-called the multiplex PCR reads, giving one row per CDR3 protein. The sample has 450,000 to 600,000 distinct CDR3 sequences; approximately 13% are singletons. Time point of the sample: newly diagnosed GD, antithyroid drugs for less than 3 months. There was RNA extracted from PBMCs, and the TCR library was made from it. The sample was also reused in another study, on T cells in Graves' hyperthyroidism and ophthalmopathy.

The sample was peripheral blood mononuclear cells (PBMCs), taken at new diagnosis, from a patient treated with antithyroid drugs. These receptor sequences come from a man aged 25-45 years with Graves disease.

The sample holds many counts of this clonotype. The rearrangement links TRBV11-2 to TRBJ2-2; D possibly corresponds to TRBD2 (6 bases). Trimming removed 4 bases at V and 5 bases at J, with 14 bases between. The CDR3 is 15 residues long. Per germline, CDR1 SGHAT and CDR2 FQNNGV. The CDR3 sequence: CASSSSVLETGELFF. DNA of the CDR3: TGTGCCAGCAGCTCTAGCGTACTAGAAACCGGGGAGCTGTTTTTT.

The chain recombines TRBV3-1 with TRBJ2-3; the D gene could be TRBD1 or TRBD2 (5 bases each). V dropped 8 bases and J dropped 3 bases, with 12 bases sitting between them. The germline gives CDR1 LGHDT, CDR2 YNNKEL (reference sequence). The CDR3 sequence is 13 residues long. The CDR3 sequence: CASREWGTDTQYF. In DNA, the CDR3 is TGTGCCAGCCGGGAATGGGGGACAGATACGCAGTATTTT.

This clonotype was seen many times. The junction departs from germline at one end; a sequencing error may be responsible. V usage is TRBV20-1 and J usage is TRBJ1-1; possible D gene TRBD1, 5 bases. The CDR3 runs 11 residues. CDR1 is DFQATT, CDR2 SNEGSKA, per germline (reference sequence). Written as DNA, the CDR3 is TGCAGTGCTCCCAGAGGGGTTTTATCCGGCTTT. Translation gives CSAPRGVLSGF.

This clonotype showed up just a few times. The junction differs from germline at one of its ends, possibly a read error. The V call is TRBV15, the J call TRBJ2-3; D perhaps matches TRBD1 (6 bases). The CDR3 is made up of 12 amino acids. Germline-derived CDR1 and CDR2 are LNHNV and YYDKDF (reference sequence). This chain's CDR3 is CATGRRGDTQYF. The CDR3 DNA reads TGTGCCACCGGCAGAAGGGGGGATACGCAGTATTTT. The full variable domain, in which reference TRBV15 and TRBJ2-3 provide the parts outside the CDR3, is DAMVIQNPRYQVTQFGKPVTLSCSQTLNHNVMYWYQQKSSQAPKLLFHYYDKDFNNEADTPDNFQSRRPNTSFCFLDIRSPGLGDTAMYLCATGRRGDTQYFGPGTRLTVL.

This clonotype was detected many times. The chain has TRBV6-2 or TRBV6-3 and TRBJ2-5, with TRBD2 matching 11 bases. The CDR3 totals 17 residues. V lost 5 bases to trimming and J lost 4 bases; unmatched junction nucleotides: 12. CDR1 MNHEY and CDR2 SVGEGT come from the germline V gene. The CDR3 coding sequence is TGTGCCAGCAGTGAAGGGAGAAGACTAGCGGGACGAGAGACCCAGTACTTC. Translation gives CASSEGRRLAGRETQYF.

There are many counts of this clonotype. CDR3 nucleotide sequence: TGTGCCAGCAGCACCACAGGGGGTAATTCTTACGAGCAGTACTTC. Translating gives CASSTTGGNSYEQYF. The rearrangement links TRBV12-3 or TRBV12-4 to TRBJ2-7; 8 nucleotides line up with TRBD1. The V segment lost 6 bases and the J segment 4 bases; nucleotides outside the gene matches: 11. This CDR3 comprises 15 residues.

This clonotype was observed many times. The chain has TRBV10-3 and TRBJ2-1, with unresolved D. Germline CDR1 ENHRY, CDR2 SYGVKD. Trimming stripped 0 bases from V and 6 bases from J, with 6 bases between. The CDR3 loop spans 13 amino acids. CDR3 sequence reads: CAISESGGNEQFF. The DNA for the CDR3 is TGTGCCATCAGTGAGTCGGGTGGCAATGAGCAGTTCTTC.

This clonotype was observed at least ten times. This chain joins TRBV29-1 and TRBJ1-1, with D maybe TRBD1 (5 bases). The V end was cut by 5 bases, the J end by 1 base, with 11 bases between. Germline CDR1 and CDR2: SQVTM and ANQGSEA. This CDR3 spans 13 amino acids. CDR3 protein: CSVRGGGNTEAFF. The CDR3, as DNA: TGCAGCGTTAGAGGCGGGGGGAACACTGAAGCTTTCTTT. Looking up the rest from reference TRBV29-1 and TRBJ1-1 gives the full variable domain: SAVISQKPSRDICQRGTSLTIQCQVDSQVTMMFWYRQQPGQSLTLIATANQGSEATYESGFVIDKFPISRPNLTFSTLTVSNMSPEDSSIYLCSVRGGGNTEAFFGQGTRLTVV.

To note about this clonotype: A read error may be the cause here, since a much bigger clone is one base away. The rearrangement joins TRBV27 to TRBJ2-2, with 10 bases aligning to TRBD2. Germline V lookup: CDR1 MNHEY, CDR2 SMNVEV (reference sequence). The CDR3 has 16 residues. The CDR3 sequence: CTSSRQLAGFTGELFF. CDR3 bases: TGTACCAGCAGCCGACAACTAGCGGGATTCACCGGGGAGCTGTTTTTT.

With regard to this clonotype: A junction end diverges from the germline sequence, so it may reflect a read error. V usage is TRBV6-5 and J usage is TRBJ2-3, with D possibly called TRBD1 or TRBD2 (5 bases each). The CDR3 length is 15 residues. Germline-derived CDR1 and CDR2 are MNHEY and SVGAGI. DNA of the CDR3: TGTGCCAGCAGTTACGGGACCGATTCCACAGGTACGCAGTATTTT. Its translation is CASSYGTDSTGTQYF.

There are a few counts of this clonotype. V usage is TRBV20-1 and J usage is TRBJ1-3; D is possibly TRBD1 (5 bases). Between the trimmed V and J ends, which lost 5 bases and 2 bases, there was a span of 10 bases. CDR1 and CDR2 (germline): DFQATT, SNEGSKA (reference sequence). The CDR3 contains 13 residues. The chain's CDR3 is CSAGGTPGNTIYF. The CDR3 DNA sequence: TGCAGTGCTGGCGGGACTCCTGGAAACACCATATATTTT.

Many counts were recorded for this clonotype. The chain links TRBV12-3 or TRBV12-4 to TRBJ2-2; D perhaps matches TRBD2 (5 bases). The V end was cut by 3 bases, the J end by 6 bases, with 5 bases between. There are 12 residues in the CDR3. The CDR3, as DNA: TGTGCCAGCAGTTTGAGGGCCGGGGAGCTGTTTTTT. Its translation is CASSLRAGELFF.

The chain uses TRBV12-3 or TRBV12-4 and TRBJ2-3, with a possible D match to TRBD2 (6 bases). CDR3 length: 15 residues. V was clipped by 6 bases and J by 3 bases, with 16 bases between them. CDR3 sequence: CASRRSGLTTDTQYF. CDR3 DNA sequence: TGTGCCAGCAGACGATCGGGACTCACGACAGATACGCAGTATTTT.

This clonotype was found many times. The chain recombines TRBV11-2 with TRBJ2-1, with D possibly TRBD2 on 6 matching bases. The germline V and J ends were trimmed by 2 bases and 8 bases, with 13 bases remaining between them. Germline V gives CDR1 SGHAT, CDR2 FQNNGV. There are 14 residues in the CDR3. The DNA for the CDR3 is TGTGCCAGCAGCTTAACAGCGGGTCATCATGAGCAGTTCTTC. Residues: CASSLTAGHHEQFF. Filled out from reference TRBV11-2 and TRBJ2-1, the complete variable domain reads EAGVAQSPRYKIIEKRQSVAFWCNPISGHATLYWYQQILGQGPKLLIQFQNNGVVDDSQLPKDRFSAERLKGVDSTLKIQPAKLEDSAVYLCASSLTAGHHEQFFGPGTRLTVL.

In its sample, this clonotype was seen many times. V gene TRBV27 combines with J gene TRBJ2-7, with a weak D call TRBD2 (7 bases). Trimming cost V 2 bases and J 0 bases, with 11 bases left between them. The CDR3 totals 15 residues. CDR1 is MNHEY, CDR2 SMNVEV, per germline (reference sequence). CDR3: CASSLGRGLSYEQYF. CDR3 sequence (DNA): TGTGCCAGCAGTTTAGGGCGGGGGCTCTCCTACGAGCAGTACTTC.

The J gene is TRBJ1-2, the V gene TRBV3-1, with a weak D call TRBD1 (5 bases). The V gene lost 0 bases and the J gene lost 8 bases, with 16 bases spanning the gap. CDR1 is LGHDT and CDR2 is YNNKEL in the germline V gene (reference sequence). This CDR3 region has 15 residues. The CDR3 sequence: CASSQDTGTTEGYTF. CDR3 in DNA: TGTGCCAGCAGCCAAGATACCGGGACGACCGAGGGCTACACCTTC.

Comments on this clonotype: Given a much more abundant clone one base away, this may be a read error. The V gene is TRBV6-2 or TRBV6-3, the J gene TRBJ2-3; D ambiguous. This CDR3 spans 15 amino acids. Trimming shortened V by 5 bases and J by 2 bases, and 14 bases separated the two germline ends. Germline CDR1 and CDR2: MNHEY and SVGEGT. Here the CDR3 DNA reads TGTGCCAGCAGTCACCTCGGGCTATCCACAGATACGCAGTATTTT. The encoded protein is CASSHLGLSTDTQYF.

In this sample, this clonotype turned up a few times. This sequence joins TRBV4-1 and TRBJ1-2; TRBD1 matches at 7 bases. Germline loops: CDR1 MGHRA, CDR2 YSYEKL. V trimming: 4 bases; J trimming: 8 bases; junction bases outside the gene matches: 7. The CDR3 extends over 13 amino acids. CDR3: CASSRQRGLGYTF. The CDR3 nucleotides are TGCGCCAGCAGCCGTCAAAGGGGGCTGGGCTACACCTTC.

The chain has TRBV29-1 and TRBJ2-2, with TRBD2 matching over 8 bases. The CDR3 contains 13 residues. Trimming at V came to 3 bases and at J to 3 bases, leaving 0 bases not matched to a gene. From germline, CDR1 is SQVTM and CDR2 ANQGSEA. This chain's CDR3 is CSVDGGDTGELFF. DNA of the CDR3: TGCAGCGTTGACGGGGGGGACACCGGGGAGCTGTTTTTT.

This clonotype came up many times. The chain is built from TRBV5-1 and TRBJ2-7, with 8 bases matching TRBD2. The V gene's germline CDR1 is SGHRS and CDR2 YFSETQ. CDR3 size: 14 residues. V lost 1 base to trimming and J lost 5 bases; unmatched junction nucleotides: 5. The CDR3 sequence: CASSLIGGENEQYF. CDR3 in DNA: TGCGCCAGCAGCTTGATCGGGGGGGAGAACGAGCAGTACTTC. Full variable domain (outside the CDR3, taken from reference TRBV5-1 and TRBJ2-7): KAGVTQTPRYLIKTRGQQVTLSCSPISGHRSVSWYQQTPGQGLQFLFEYFSETQRNKGNFPGRFSGRQFSNSRSEMNVSTLELGDSALYLCASSLIGGENEQYFGPGTRLTVT.

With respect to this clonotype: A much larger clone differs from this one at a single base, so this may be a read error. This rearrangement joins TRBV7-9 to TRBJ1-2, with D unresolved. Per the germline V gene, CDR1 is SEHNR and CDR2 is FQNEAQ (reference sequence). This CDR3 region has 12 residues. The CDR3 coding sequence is TGTGCCAGCAGCTTAATTAACGATGGCTACACCTTC. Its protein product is CASSLINDGYTF.

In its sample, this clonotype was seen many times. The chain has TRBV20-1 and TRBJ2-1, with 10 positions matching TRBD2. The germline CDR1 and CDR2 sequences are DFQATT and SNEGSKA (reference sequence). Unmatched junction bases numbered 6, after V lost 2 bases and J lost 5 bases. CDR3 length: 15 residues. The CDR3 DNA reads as TGCAGTGCTAGATCCCCAGCGGGAGGGGACAATGAGCAGTTCTTC. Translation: CSARSPAGGDNEQFF.

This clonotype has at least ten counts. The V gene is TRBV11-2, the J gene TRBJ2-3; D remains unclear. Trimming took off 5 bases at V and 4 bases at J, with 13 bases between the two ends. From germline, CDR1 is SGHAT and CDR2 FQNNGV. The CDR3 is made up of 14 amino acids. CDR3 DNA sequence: TGTGCCAGCAGCCAAGTACCCAGACCAGATACGCAGTATTTT. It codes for CASSQVPRPDTQYF. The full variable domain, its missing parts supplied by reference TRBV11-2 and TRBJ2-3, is EAGVAQSPRYKIIEKRQSVAFWCNPISGHATLYWYQQILGQGPKLLIQFQNNGVVDDSQLPKDRFSAERLKGVDSTLKIQPAKLEDSAVYLCASSQVPRPDTQYFGPGTRLTVL.